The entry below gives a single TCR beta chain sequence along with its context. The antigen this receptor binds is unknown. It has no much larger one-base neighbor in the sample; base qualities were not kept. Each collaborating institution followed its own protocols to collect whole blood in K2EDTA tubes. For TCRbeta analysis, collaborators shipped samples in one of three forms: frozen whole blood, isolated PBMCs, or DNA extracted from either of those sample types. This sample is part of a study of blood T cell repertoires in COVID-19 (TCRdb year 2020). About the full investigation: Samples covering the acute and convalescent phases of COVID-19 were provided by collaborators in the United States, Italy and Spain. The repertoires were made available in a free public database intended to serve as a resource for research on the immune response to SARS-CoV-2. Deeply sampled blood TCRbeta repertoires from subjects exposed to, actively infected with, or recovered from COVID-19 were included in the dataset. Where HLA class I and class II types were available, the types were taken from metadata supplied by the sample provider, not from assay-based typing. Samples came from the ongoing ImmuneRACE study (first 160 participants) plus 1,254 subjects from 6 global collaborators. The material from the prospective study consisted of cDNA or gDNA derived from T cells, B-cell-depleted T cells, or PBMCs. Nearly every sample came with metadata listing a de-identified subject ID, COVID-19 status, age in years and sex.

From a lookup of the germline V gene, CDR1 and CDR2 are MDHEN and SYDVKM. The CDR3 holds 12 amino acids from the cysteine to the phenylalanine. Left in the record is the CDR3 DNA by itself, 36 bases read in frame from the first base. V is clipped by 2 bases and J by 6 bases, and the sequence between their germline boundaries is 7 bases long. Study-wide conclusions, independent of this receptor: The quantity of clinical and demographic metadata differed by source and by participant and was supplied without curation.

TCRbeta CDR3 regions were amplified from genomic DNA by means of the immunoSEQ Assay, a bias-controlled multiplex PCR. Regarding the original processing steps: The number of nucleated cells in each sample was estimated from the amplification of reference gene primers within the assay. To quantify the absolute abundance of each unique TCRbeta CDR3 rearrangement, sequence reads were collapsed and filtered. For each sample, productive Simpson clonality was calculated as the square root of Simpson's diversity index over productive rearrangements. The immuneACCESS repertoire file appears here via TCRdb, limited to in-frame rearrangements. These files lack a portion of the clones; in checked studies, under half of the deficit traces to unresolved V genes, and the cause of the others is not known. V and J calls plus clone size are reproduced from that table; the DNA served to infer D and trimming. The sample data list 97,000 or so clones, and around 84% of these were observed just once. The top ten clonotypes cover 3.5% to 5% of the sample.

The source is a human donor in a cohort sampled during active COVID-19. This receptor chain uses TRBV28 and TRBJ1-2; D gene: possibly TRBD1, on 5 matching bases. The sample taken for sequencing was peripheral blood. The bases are TGTGCCAGCAGTTTAGCAGGGAATGGCTACACCTTC. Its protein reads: CASSLAGNGYTF.